A selection of T cell receptor beta chains follows, all from one sample in a study of early T cells in non-severe SARS-CoV-2 infection. One entry per CDR3 protein results from TCRdb running MiXCR on the 5' RACE reads. The data hold 66,000 or so distinct CDR3 sequences, with about 13% observed a single time. Input material: whole blood. All receptors come from an adult who was a healthcare worker with PCR-confirmed SARS-CoV-2 infection or an uninfected control (not recorded which). Each CDR3 is given with its conserved first and last residue. The D gene is left open where the match is weak. Clone sizes are given selectively: once, few, many, or a class where the clone is expanded.

TRBD1 TRBJ2-7 14 few TRBV27 TGTGCCAGCAGTCATCAGACAGGGGAATACGAGCAGTACTTC CASSHQTGEYEQYF
NA TRBJ2-5 10 NA TRBV29-1 TGCAGCGTTGAAGTAGGGACCCAGTACTTC CSVEVGTQYF
NA TRBJ1-5 18 few TRBV6-2/TRBV6-3 TGTGCCAGCAGTTTAACGACAGGTTTGGGGATTCAAGATCAGCCCCAGCATTTT CASSLTTGLGIQDQPQHF
TRBD1 TRBJ1-4 13 once TRBV5-1 TGCGCCACCCTACAGGGGTTCGGTGAAAAACTGTTTTTT CATLQGFGEKLFF
NA TRBJ2-5 11 many TRBV18 TGTGCCAGCTCACTAGACGAGACCCAGTACTTC CASSLDETQYF
TRBD1 TRBJ1-1 17 NA TRBV12-3/TRBV12-4 TGTGCCAGCAGCCCCTCCTTAGGACAGGGGACGAACACTGAAGCTTTCTTT CASSPSLGQGTNTEAFF
NA TRBJ1-1 14 few TRBV28 TGTGCCAGCAGTTCCCTACCCCTTGGCACTGAAGCTTTCTTT CASSSLPLGTEAFF
NA TRBJ2-7 12 few TRBV28 TGTGCCAGCAAGGGCACTCCCTACGAGCAGTACTTC CASKGTPYEQYF
TRBD2 TRBJ2-5 13 few TRBV10-3 TGTGCCATCAGGGGACTAGCGGAAGAGACCCAGTACTTC CAIRGLAEETQYF
NA TRBJ1-6 17 NA TRBV5-1 TGCGCCAGCAGCTTCCATTCGACGTTCGCTAGCCCGGCACCCCTCCACTTT CASSFHSTFASPAPLHF
NA TRBJ1-2 16 many TRBV6-6 TGTGCCAGCAGTTATTTAAGTCCGACCCCTAACTATGGCTACACCTTC CASSYLSPTPNYGYTF
NA TRBJ1-5 17 few TRBV5-4 TGTGCCAGCACAGAGGAACAGGGAAATCTGGGGGTGCAGCCCCAGCATTTT CASTEEQGNLGVQPQHF
TRBD1 TRBJ2-1 16 many TRBV11-2 TGTGCCAGCAGCGCACGGGGACAGGGGGTCCCCGGTGAGCAGTTCTTC CASSARGQGVPGEQFF
NA TRBJ2-7 11 many TRBV25-1 TGTGCCAGCAGTCGAGGACTCGAGCAGTACTTC CASSRGLEQYF
NA TRBJ2-6 15 few TRBV7-2 TGTGCCAGCAGCTTGAGGCACTCCGGGGCCAACGTCCTGACTTTC CASSLRHSGANVLTF
NA TRBJ1-5 13 NA TRBV7-3 TGTGCCAGCAGCTCTGGAGGCAATCAGCCCCAGCATTTT CASSSGGNQPQHF
TRBD1 TRBJ1-5 16 few TRBV6-1 TGTGCCAGCAGAAACTCCGGGACAGGGACGAATCAGCCCCAGCATTTT CASRNSGTGTNQPQHF